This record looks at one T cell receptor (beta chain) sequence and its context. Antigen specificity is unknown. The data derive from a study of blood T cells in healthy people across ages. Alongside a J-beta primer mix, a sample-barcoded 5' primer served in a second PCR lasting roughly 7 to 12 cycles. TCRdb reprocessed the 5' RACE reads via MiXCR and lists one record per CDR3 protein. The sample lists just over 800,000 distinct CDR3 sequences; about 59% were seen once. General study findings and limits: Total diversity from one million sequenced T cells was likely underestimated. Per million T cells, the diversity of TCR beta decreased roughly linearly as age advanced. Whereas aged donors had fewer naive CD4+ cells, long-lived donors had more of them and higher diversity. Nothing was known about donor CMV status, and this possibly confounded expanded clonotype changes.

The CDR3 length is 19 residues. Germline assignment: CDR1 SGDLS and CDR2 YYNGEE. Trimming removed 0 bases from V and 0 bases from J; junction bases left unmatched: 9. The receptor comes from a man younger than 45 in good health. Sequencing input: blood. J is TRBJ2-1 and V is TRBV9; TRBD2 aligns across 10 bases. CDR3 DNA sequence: TGTGCCAGCAGCGTAGTGGGCCTGGCTAGCGGGGGCTCCTACAATGAGCAGTTCTTC. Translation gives CASSVVGLASGGSYNEQFF.